This passage covers 17 T cell receptor beta chains from one sample sequenced in a study of technical replicates of blood from several donors (dated by TCRdb to 2016 to 2017). The library was obtained by the immunoSEQ multiplex PCR assay. The table comes from immuneACCESS by way of TCRdb, which keeps in-frame sequences with V and J called. Part of the clones is missing from these tables; in studies checked, under half for an unresolved V gene and the rest for unknown reasons. The table for this sample lists 50,000 to 60,000 clones; about 95% of them were counted only once. The biggest ten clones account for 3% of the sample. The source material was PBMCs. The receptors come from a human donor in good health. Some clones in this sample may be carry-over from other donors' samples.

J is TRBJ2-7 and V is TRBV7-2, with 10 bases that match TRBD2. The V segment lost 1 base and the J segment 2 bases; nucleotides outside the gene matches: 5. The CDR3 totals 16 residues. From germline, CDR1 is SGHTA and CDR2 FQGNSA. The CDR3 bases are TGTGCCAGCAGCTTAGTGTCTAGCGGGGGACCCTACGAGCAGTACTTC. It translates to CASSLVSSGGPYEQYF.

The chain carries TRBV4-3 and TRBJ1-2, with D unclear. Germline CDR1 and CDR2: LGHNA and YSLEER. The CDR3 has 14 residues. V was cut by 4 bases and J by 0 bases, with 9 bases left in between. CDR3 protein: CASSPDTANYGYTF. In DNA, the CDR3 is TGCGCCAGCAGCCCCGACACCGCTAACTATGGCTACACCTTC.

The V call is TRBV7-6, the J call TRBJ2-7, with D perhaps matching TRBD1 (5 bases). Germline values: CDR1 SGHVS, CDR2 FNYEAQ. CDR3 length: 13 amino acids. Deletions cut 1 base from V and 3 bases from J, with 7 bases between. CDR3 residues: CASSLGTHYEQYF. CDR3 DNA: TGTGCCAGCAGCTTAGGGACACACTACGAGCAGTACTTC.

The chain joins TRBV13 to TRBJ1-5, with a tentative D call TRBD1 (6 bases). CDR3 length equals 13 residues. Trimming left V 0 bases short and J 6 bases short, with 6 bases between. Germline CDR1 reads PRHDT; CDR2 reads FYEKMQ (reference sequence). The CDR3 DNA is TGTGCCAGCAGCTTAGGCAGGGGTCAGCCCCAGCATTTT. Translation: CASSLGRGQPQHF.

The rearrangement joins TRBV7-8 to TRBJ1-2; a weak D match, TRBD1 (5 bases). The V end was cut by 7 bases, the J end by 7 bases, with 22 bases between. CDR3 length: 15 amino acids. The germline V gene encodes CDR1 SGHVS and CDR2 FQNEAQ. The CDR3 nucleotides are TGTGCCAGCACCCTTATGGGGCAGGGCCTTCCTGGCTACACCTTC. It is translated as CASTLMGQGLPGYTF.

V and J are TRBV27 and TRBJ2-3; TRBD2 aligns across 11 bases. Looked up from germline, CDR1 is MNHEY and CDR2 is SMNVEV (reference sequence). V dropped 7 bases and J dropped 3; count of bases not matched to a gene: 15. The CDR3 extends over 18 amino acids. The CDR3 protein is CASTTFRASGGWTDTQYF. CDR3 DNA: TGTGCCAGCACTACTTTTCGGGCTAGCGGGGGGTGGACAGATACGCAGTATTTT.

This rearrangement joins TRBV5-1 to TRBJ1-2, with 7 bases that match TRBD1. The junction had 3 bases not matched to a gene; V was cut back by 3 bases and J by 4 bases. The germline V gene has CDR1 SGHRS and CDR2 YFSETQ. The CDR3 extends over 13 amino acids. CDR3 in DNA: TGCGCCAGCAGCTCGGACAGGCCCTATGGCTACACCTTC. Protein sequence: CASSSDRPYGYTF.

The chain joins TRBV4-1 to TRBJ2-2; D perhaps matches TRBD1 (6 bases). Germline CDR1 is MGHRA and CDR2 is YSYEKL. The CDR3 loop spans 14 amino acids. V dropped 1 base and J dropped 4 bases, with 7 bases sitting between them. The CDR3 DNA reads TGCGCCAGCAGCCAAGGAGGGGGCACCGGGGAGCTGTTTTTT. It encodes CASSQGGGTGELFF.

The genes are TRBV5-1 and TRBJ1-1; TRBD1 matches 10 bases. CDR3 length: 14 amino acids. The ends lost 4 bases at V and 3 bases at J; junction bases unmatched: 3. Germline loops: CDR1 SGHRS, CDR2 YFSETQ. CDR3: CASSRQGADTEAFF. Here the CDR3 DNA reads TGCGCCAGCAGCAGACAGGGGGCCGACACTGAAGCTTTCTTT.

This clone was observed once. The genes are TRBV10-3 and TRBJ1-5; D is perhaps TRBD1 (5 bases). Per the germline V gene, CDR1 is ENHRY and CDR2 is SYGVKD. V dropped 0 bases and J dropped 3 bases, with 6 bases sitting between them. The CDR3 runs 14 residues. CDR3 region: CAISESQVNQPQHF. CDR3 sequence (DNA): TGTGCCATCAGTGAGTCACAGGTCAATCAGCCCCAGCATTTT.

The rearrangement uses TRBV18 and TRBJ1-3; a weak D match, TRBD1 (5 bases). The CDR3 sequence is 16 residues long. Germline lookup yields CDR1 KGHSH and CDR2 LQKENI. V dropped 2 bases and J dropped 0 bases, with 11 bases sitting between them. The CDR3 nucleotides read TGTGCCAGCTCACCAGACAGATCTATCTCTGGAAACACCATATATTTT. It yields the protein CASSPDRSISGNTIYF.

V gene TRBV6-4 combines with J gene TRBJ2-1; 9 positions agree with TRBD2. Germline V gene sequence: CDR1 MRHNA, CDR2 SNTAGT. With 6 bases clipped from V and 6 bases from J, the junction kept 9 bases outside the gene matches. The CDR3 sequence is 15 residues long. The CDR3 sequence: CASSPTGTSRNEQFF. CDR3 DNA sequence: TGTGCCAGCAGCCCGACCGGGACTAGCCGCAATGAGCAGTTCTTC.

The CDR3 coding sequence is TGTGCCAGCAGTGATACTAACACCGGGGAGCTGTTTTTT. Translating it yields CASSDTNTGELFF. This chain connects TRBV6-4 to TRBJ2-2; the D is unclear. This CDR3 comprises 13 residues. CDR1 and CDR2 (germline): MRHNA, SNTAGT. The ends were cut back, 3 bases at V and 2 bases at J, with 4 bases in the middle.

V gene TRBV11-2 combines with J gene TRBJ2-1; no clear D gene. CDR1 SGHAT and CDR2 FQNNGV come from the germline V gene. The CDR3 loop spans 13 amino acids. The V and J ends lost 0 bases and 10 bases respectively, with 10 bases between them. CDR3: CASSLDPGLEQFF. The CDR3 nucleotides are TGTGCCAGCAGCTTAGATCCCGGGTTAGAGCAGTTCTTC.

The chain is built from TRBV10-3 and TRBJ2-7, with no clear D. Trimming removed 11 bases from V and 5 bases from J, with 16 bases in between. This CDR3 comprises 12 residues. CDR1 is ENHRY, CDR2 SYGVKD, per germline. The chain's CDR3 is CASRHGSDEQYF. The CDR3 DNA follows: TGTGCCTCCCGACACGGATCCGACGAGCAGTACTTC.

The chain recombines TRBV10-3 with TRBJ2-1, with D maybe TRBD2 (5 bases). Germline loops: CDR1 ENHRY, CDR2 SYGVKD. Trimming shortened V by 2 bases and J by 4 bases, and 6 bases separated the two germline ends. CDR3 length: 13 residues. The CDR3 reads CAISEGGYNEQFF. CDR3 bases: TGTGCCATCAGTGAGGGAGGTTACAATGAGCAGTTCTTC.

This clone has a single count. This rearrangement joins TRBV9 to TRBJ1-2, with a weak D call TRBD1 (6 bases). Trimming pared 0 bases from V and 2 bases from J, leaving 17 bases between. Per the germline V gene, CDR1 is SGDLS and CDR2 is YYNGEE. This CDR3 is built from 17 residues. The CDR3 DNA reads as TGTGCCAGCAGCGTAGCTCGGGAGGGGGAAATAAACTATGGCTACACCTTC. It translates to CASSVAREGEINYGYTF.